Below, 8 T cell receptor beta chains from the same sample are listed, as sequenced in a study of vaccination effects on CD4 cells after COVID-19 (dated by TCRdb to between 2021 and 2024). These TCRs' antigens remain unknown. In the ViraFEST assay, PBMC were stimulated with viral peptide pools, and antigen-specific CD4+ T cell clonotypes were then identified by expansion using TCR sequencing. After about 9 days of culture, CD4+ T cells were isolated with the EasySep CD4+ T cell isolation kit. Each participant received two doses of an mRNA SARS-CoV-2 vaccine, either BNT162b2 or mRNA-1273. The library was prepared using the immunoSEQ multiplex PCR assay. As stored in TCRdb, this immuneACCESS dataset retains in-frame rearrangements with V and J assigned. A fraction of the clones does not appear; measured against another copy, unresolved V genes explain less than half of the discrepancy, and the remainder lacks a known reason. A total of some 35,000 clones appear in this sample, just under 85% of them only once. Just under 2% of the sample rests with the top ten.

The source material was CD4+ T cells from PBMCs cultured with HCoV-NL63 spike peptides, sampled after COVID-19 vaccination. The cell subset or site label for this specimen denotes: HCoV-NL63 spike overlapping peptide pool stimulation. The source of these receptors is a human donor who received a COVID-19 vaccine. Some clones in this sample may be carry-over from other donors' samples.

CDR3 in amino acids: CASSGDRTHTGTEAFF. CDR3 DNA: TGTGCCAGCAGCGGGGACAGGACCCACACTGGCACTGAAGCTTTCTTT. The chain couples TRBV2 to TRBJ1-1; 8 positions agree with TRBD1. The V gene end was trimmed by 6 bases and the J gene end by 4 bases; junction bases not matched to a gene: 13. The CDR3 runs 16 residues. Germline V lookup: CDR1 SNHLY, CDR2 FYNNEI.

In its sample, this clone was seen a few times. The chain recombines TRBV30 with TRBJ1-1; possible D gene TRBD1, 6 bases. Trimming took 3 bases from V and 8 from J, leaving 10 bases between them. Germline CDR1 is GTSNPN and CDR2 is SVGIG (reference sequence). The CDR3 consists of 11 residues. CDR3 protein: CAWRGRGEAFF. CDR3 DNA sequence: TGTGCCTGGAGGGGGAGGGGGGAAGCTTTCTTT.

The genes are TRBV24-1 and TRBJ1-4; perhaps TRBD1 as D (6 bases). Germline V CDR1 and CDR2: KGHDR, SFDVKD. CDR3 length: 14 residues. V was cut by 6 bases and J by 5 bases, with 12 bases left in between. The CDR3: CATSRGTPNEKLFF. CDR3 nucleotide sequence: TGTGCCACCAGTCGCGGGACACCGAATGAAAAACTGTTTTTT.

In its sample, this clone was seen once. The chain uses TRBV12-3 or TRBV12-4 and TRBJ1-6; the D is unclear. Trimming stripped 3 bases from V and 8 bases from J, with 8 bases between. CDR3 length: 13 residues. CDR3 bases: TGTGCCAGCAGTTTTCAGGTATATTCACCCCTCCACTTT. Amino acids: CASSFQVYSPLHF.

The chain couples TRBV6-5 to TRBJ1-2, with a weak D call TRBD1 (5 bases). V was clipped by 6 bases and J by 5 bases, with 19 bases between them. Germline lookup yields CDR1 MNHEY and CDR2 SVGAGI. The CDR3 loop spans 15 amino acids. This CDR3 reads CASSKTSGRLYGYTF. CDR3 nucleotide sequence: TGTGCCAGCAGCAAAACCTCGGGACGGCTTTATGGCTACACCTTC.

J is TRBJ2-7 and V is TRBV30; 7 nucleotides align to TRBD2. Per the germline V gene, CDR1 is GTSNPN and CDR2 is SVGIG (reference sequence). This CDR3 contains 13 residues. V gave up 1 base and J gave up 6 bases; unmatched junction bases: 6. The chain's CDR3 is CAWSGVWGGEQYV. The CDR3 nucleotides read TGTGCCTGGAGTGGGGTTTGGGGGGGCGAGCAGTACGTC.

This clone was counted once. CDR3 bases: TGTGCCAGCCGGGAGGGGGGGGCCCGAGGAGATACGCAGTATTTT. Translation gives CASREGGARGDTQYF. The chain recombines TRBV19 with TRBJ2-3; TRBD2 matches at 8 bases. V lost 9 bases to trimming and J lost 5 bases; unmatched junction nucleotides: 13. Germline assignment: CDR1 LNHDA and CDR2 SQIVND (reference sequence). The CDR3 extends over 15 amino acids. The full variable domain, in which reference TRBV19 and TRBJ2-3 provide the parts outside the CDR3, is DGGITQSPKYLFRKEGQNVTLSCEQNLNHDAMYWYRQDPGQGLRLIYYSQIVNDFQKGDIAEGYSVSREKKESFPLTVTSAQKNPTAFYLCASREGGARGDTQYFGPGTRLTVL.

The V and J genes are TRBV5-1 and TRBJ2-5; D possibly corresponds to TRBD2 (6 bases). The germline V gene encodes CDR1 SGHRS and CDR2 YFSETQ. V shed 0 bases and J shed 6 bases, with 18 bases lying between them. CDR3 length: 16 amino acids. The CDR3, as DNA: TGCGCCAGCAGCTTGGTTGGCGGGGCCGCCAGTAAGACCCAGTACTTC. As protein: CASSLVGGAASKTQYF. Variable domain in full (rest from reference TRBV5-1 and TRBJ2-5): KAGVTQTPRYLIKTRGQQVTLSCSPISGHRSVSWYQQTPGQGLQFLFEYFSETQRNKGNFPGRFSGRQFSNSRSEMNVSTLELGDSALYLCASSLVGGAASKTQYFGPGTRLLVL.